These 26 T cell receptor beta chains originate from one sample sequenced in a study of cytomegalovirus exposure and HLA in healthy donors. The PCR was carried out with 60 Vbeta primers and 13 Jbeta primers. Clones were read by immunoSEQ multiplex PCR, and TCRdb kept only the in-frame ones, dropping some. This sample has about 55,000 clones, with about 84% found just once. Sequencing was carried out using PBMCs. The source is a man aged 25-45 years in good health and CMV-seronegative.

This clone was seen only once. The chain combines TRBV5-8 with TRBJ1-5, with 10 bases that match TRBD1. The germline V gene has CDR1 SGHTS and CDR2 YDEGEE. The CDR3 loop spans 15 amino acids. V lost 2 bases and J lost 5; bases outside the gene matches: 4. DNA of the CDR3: TGTGCCAGCAGCTTAGGACAGGGGGGACATCAGCCCCAGCATTTT. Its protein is CASSLGQGGHQPQHF.

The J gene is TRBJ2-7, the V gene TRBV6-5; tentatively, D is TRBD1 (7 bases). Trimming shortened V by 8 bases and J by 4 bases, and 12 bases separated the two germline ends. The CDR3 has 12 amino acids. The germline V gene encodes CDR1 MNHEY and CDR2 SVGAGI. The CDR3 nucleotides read TGTGCCAGCGGTTCAGGGGGGTACGAGCAGTACTTC. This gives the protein CASGSGGYEQYF.

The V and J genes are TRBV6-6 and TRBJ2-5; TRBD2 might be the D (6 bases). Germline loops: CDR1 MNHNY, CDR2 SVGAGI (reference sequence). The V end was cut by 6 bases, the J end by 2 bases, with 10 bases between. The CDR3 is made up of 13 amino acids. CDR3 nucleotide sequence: TGTGCCAGCAGCAGGGACTTTCAAGAGACCCAGTACTTC. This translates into CASSRDFQETQYF.

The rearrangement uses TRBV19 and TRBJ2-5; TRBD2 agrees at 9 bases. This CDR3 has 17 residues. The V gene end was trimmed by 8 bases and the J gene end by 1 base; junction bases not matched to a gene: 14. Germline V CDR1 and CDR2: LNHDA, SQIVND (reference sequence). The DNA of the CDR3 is TGTGCCAGTGCCGCTAGTCGGTCTAGCGGGACCCAAGAGACCCAGTACTTC. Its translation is CASAASRSSGTQETQYF.

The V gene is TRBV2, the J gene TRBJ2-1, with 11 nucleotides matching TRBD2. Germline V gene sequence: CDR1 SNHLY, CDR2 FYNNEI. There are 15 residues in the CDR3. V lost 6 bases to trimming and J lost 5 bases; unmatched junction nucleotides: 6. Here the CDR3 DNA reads TGTGCCAGCAGGCTCGGGACTAGCGGAAACAATGAGCAGTTCTTC. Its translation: CASRLGTSGNNEQFF.

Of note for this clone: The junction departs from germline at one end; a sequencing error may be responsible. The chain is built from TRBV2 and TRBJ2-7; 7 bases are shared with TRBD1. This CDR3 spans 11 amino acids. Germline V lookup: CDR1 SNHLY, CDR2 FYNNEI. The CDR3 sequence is CTSRQGYEQYF. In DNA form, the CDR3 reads TGTACCAGCCGACAGGGCTACGAGCAGTACTTC.

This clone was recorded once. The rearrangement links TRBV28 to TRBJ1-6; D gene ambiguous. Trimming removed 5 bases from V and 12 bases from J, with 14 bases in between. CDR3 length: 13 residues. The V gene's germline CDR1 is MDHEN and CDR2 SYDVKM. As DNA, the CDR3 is TGTGCCAGCAGTCGGGAGCTTATTTTACCCCTCCACTTT. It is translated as CASSRELILPLHF.

The CDR3 spells CASSLVQGHPFYEQYF. DNA for the CDR3: TGTGCCAGCAGCTTAGTTCAGGGGCACCCTTTCTACGAGCAGTACTTC. The chain has TRBV11-2 and TRBJ2-7, with D perhaps TRBD1 (6 bases). Germline CDR1 and CDR2: SGHAT and FQNNGV. CDR3 length: 16 amino acids. Between the trimmed V and J ends, which lost 1 base and 3 bases, there was a span of 16 bases. Based on the CDR3 plus reference TRBV11-2 and TRBJ2-7, the full variable domain is EAGVAQSPRYKIIEKRQSVAFWCNPISGHATLYWYQQILGQGPKLLIQFQNNGVVDDSQLPKDRFSAERLKGVDSTLKIQPAKLEDSAVYLCASSLVQGHPFYEQYFGPGTRLTVT.

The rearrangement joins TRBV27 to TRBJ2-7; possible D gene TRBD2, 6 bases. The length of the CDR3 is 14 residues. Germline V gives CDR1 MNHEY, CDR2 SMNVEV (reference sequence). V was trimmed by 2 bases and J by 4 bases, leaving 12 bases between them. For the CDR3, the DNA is TGTGCCAGCAGTTTAAGGTCTGGGGGGTACGAGCAGTACTTC. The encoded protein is CASSLRSGGYEQYF.

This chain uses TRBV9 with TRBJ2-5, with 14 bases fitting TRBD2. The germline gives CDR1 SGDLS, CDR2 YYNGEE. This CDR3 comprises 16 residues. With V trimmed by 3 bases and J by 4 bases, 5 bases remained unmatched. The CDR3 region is CASSGGLAGVGETQYF. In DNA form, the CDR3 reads TGTGCCAGCAGCGGGGGACTAGCGGGGGTTGGAGAGACCCAGTACTTC.

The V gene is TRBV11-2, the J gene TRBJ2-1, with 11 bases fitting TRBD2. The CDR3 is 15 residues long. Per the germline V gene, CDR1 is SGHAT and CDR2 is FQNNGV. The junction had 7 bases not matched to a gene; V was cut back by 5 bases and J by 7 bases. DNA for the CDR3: TGTGCCAGCAGCCCCCGGGTAGCGGGAGGGAATGAGCAGTTCTTC. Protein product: CASSPRVAGGNEQFF.

CDR3 protein: CASSQGGGASEQFF. The CDR3 DNA sequence: TGTGCCAGCAGCCAGGGCGGGGGGGCGTCTGAGCAGTTCTTC. V gene TRBV6-5 combines with J gene TRBJ2-1, with 9 bases identical to TRBD2. In germline, CDR1 is MNHEY, CDR2 SVGAGI. The V segment lost 6 bases and the J segment 9 bases; nucleotides outside the gene matches: 9. The CDR3 spans 14 residues.

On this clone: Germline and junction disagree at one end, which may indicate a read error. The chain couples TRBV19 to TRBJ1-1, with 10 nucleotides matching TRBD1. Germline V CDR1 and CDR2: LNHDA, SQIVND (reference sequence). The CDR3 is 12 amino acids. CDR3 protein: CASSPSGGQGNF. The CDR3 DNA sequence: TGTGCCAGTTCCCCGAGCGGGGGACAGGGGAATTTT.

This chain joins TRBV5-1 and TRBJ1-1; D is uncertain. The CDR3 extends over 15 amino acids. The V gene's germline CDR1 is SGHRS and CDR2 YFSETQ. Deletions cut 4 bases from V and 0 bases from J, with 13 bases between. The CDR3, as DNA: TGCGCCAGCAGCCGAGCGGCCACATTGAACACTGAAGCTTTCTTT. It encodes CASSRAATLNTEAFF.

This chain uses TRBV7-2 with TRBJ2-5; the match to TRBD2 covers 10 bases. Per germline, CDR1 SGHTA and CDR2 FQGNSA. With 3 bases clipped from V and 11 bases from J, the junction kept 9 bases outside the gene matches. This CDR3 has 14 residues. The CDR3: CASSFDRLAGEQYF. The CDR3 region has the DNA TGTGCCAGCAGCTTTGACCGACTAGCGGGTGAGCAGTACTTC.

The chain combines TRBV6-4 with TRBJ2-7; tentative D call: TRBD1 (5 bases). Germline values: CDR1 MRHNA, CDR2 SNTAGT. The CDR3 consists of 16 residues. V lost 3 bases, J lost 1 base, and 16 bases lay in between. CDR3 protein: CASSDRGTSYSYEQYF. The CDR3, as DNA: TGTGCCAGCAGTGATAGGGGCACTTCCTATTCCTACGAGCAGTACTTC.

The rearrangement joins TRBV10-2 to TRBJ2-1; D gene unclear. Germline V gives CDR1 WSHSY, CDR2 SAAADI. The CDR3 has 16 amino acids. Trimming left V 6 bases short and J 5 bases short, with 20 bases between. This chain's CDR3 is CASSQLRLTLNNEQFF. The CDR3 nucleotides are TGCGCCAGCAGCCAACTGCGACTCACCCTAAACAATGAGCAGTTCTTC.

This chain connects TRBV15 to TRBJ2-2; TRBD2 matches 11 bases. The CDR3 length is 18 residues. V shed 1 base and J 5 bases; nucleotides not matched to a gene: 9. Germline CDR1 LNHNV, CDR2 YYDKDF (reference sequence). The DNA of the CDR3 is TGTGCCACCAGCAGAGTTGGTAGCGGGGGGGCGTTTACCGGGGAGCTGTTTTTT. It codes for CATSRVGSGGAFTGELFF.

The CDR3 nucleotides are TGTGCCAGCTCACCACCGTCAGGGGTAGACTATGGCTACACCTTC. It specifies CASSPPSGVDYGYTF. The chain joins TRBV18 to TRBJ1-2; tentative D call: TRBD1 (6 bases). The CDR3 consists of 15 residues. CDR1 and CDR2 (germline): KGHSH, LQKENI. Trimming removed 0 bases from V and 3 bases from J, with 11 bases in between.

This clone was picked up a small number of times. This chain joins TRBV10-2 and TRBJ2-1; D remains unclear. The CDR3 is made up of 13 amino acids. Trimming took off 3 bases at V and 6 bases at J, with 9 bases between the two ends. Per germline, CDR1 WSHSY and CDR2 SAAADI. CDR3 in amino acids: CASSDSLFNEQFF. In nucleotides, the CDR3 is TGCGCCAGCAGTGATTCCCTCTTCAATGAGCAGTTCTTC.

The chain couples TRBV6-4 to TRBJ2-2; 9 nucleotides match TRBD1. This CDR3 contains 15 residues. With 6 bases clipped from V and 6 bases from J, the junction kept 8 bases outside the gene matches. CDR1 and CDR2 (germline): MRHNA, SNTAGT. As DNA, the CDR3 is TGTGCCAGCAGCGCCGGGACAGGGATGCCCGGGGAGCTGTTTTTT. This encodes CASSAGTGMPGELFF.

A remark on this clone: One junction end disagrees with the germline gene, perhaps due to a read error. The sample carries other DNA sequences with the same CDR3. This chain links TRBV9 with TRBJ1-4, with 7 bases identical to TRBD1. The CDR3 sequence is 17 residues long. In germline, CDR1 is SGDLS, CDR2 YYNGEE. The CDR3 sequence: CASSVGDRRMTNEKLFF. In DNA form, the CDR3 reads TGTGCAAGCAGCGTAGGGGACAGAAGAATGACTAATGAAAAACTGTTTTTT.

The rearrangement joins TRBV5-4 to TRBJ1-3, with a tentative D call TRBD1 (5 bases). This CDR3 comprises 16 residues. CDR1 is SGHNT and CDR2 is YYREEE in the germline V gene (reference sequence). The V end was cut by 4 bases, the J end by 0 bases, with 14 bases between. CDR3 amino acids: CASSPGGALSGNTIYF. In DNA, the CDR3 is TGTGCCAGCAGCCCGGGTGGGGCTCTCTCTGGAAACACCATATATTTT.

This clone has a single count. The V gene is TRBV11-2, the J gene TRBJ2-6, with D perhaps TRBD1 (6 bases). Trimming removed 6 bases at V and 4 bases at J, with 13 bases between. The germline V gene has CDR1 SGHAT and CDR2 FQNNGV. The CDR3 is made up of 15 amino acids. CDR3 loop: CASRSTGSGANVLTF. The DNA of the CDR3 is TGTGCCAGCAGATCTACAGGGTCAGGGGCCAACGTCCTGACTTTC.

CDR3 DNA sequence: TGTGCCTGGGGGACAGGGAACTATGGCTACACCTTC. Its translation is CAWGTGNYGYTF. The V gene is TRBV30, the J gene TRBJ1-2; 9 nucleotides line up with TRBD1. The CDR3 spans 12 residues. V was pared by 5 bases and J by 2 bases, with 0 bases of the junction left unmatched. In germline, CDR1 is GTSNPN, CDR2 SVGIG (reference sequence).

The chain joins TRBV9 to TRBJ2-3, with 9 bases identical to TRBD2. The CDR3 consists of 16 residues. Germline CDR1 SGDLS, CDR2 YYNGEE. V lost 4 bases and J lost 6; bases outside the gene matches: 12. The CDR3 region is CASSTRGLALRDTQYF. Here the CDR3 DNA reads TGTGCCAGCAGCACGAGGGGACTAGCATTAAGGGATACGCAGTATTTT.